The next 20 T cell receptor beta chains were all read from a single sample in a study of vaccination and CD4 T cells after COVID-19. The time point denotes: late sampling 161 to 241 days after vaccination in a few convalescent patients. TCRdb reprocessed the PCR reads with MiXCR, giving one entry per CDR3 protein. The sample shows more than 25,000 distinct CDR3 sequences, about 46% of them seen only once. The material sequenced was CD4+ T cells from blood, taken about 7 months after SARS-CoV-2 vaccination. These receptors all come from a human donor who had recovered from COVID-19.

This clonotype was found once. The gene calls are TRBV28 and TRBJ2-1; unclear D gene. The germline V gene has CDR1 MDHEN and CDR2 SYDVKM. V lost 7 bases to trimming and J lost 2 bases, with 9 bases between them. The CDR3 sequence is 13 residues long. Here the CDR3 reads CASIAGTYNEQFF. The DNA of the CDR3 is TGTGCCAGCATTGCAGGTACCTACAATGAGCAGTTCTTC.

This clonotype was seen only a few times. Here the CDR3 reads CSASFASGGNQPQHF. The CDR3 region has the DNA TGCAGTGCTAGTTTCGCCTCAGGGGGCAATCAGCCCCAGCATTTT. The chain employs TRBV20-1 and TRBJ1-5, with D perhaps TRBD1 (6 bases). This CDR3 comprises 15 residues. Trimming removed 3 bases at V and 2 bases at J, with 14 bases between. CDR1 and CDR2 from the germline V gene are DFQATT and SNEGSKA (reference sequence).

V and J are TRBV6-1 and TRBJ2-2; 10 bases line up with TRBD2. The germline gives CDR1 MNHNS, CDR2 SASEGT. The CDR3 consists of 15 residues. J lost 7 bases, V lost 8 bases, and 10 bases had no gene match. This CDR3 is CASCSSGRNNGELFF. The CDR3 region has the DNA TGTGCCAGCTGCTCTAGCGGGAGAAATAACGGGGAGCTGTTTTTT.

This clonotype was seen a few times. The chain uses TRBV10-1 and TRBJ1-5; D is uncertain. There are 12 residues in the CDR3. The V and J ends lost 2 bases and 7 bases respectively, with 6 bases between them. Germline assignment: CDR1 WNHNN and CDR2 SYGVQD (reference sequence). For the CDR3, the DNA is TGCGCCAGCAGTGAGGAGGTGCAGCCCCAGCATTTT. Translating it yields CASSEEVQPQHF.

This clonotype occurred once. The junction differs from germline at one of its ends, possibly a read error. This chain links TRBV19 with TRBJ1-1; maybe TRBD1 (6 bases). CDR1 LNHDA and CDR2 SQIVND come from the germline V gene (reference sequence). The CDR3 extends over 14 amino acids. As DNA, the CDR3 is TGCGCCAGTAGCAGAGACAGGCTGACATCGGAAGCTTTCTTT. Protein sequence: CASSRDRLTSEAFF. Drawing the rest from reference TRBV19 and TRBJ1-1, the complete variable domain is DGGITQSPKYLFRKEGQNVTLSCEQNLNHDAMYWYRQDPGQGLRLIYYSQIVNDFQKGDIAEGYSVSREKKESFPLTVTSAQKNPTAFYLCASSRDRLTSEAFFGQGTRLTVV.

The gene calls are TRBV20-1 and TRBJ1-2, with TRBD1 as a possible D gene (6 bases). Germline CDR1 reads DFQATT; CDR2 reads SNEGSKA (reference sequence). V shed 3 bases and J shed 8 bases, with 19 bases lying between them. There are 14 residues in the CDR3. The CDR3 nucleotides are TGCAGTGCTAGGCCGGGGGGGCGCGGAGGGGGCTACACCTTC. Translated: CSARPGGRGGGYTF.

By proportion, this clonotype is medium-sized. The chain joins TRBV7-9 to TRBJ2-5; D might be TRBD2 (5 bases). Germline CDR1 SEHNR, CDR2 FQNEAQ (reference sequence). The CDR3 length is 17 residues. V was trimmed by 8 bases and J by 1 base, leaving 23 bases between them. The CDR3 nucleotides are TGTGCCAGCCTTCCCGGTTTAGGCTTCGGACTCCAAGAGACCCAGTACTTC. Encoded protein: CASLPGLGFGLQETQYF. Combining the CDR3 with reference TRBV7-9 and TRBJ2-5 gives the whole variable domain DTGVSQNPRHKITKRGQNVTFRCDPISEHNRLYWYRQTLGQGPEFLTYFQNEAQLEKSRLLSDRFSAERPKGSFSTLEIQRTEQGDSAMYLCASLPGLGFGLQETQYFGPGTRLLVL.

This chain joins TRBV19 and TRBJ2-1; D may be TRBD2 (5 bases). V lost 10 bases and J 4 bases, leaving 17 bases between the germline ends. The CDR3 is made up of 14 amino acids. Germline V gene lookup returns CDR1 LNHDA and CDR2 SQIVND (reference sequence). The CDR3 DNA is TGTGCCACCGGGGAACGAAACGGTTACAATGAGCAGTTCTTC. Its protein is CATGERNGYNEQFF.

V usage is TRBV19 and J usage is TRBJ2-5; weak D call: TRBD1 (6 bases). V lost 3 bases to trimming and J lost 5 bases, with 10 bases between them. The CDR3 length is 13 residues. Germline V lookup: CDR1 LNHDA, CDR2 SQIVND (reference sequence). CDR3 amino acids: CASSMRGTETQYF. Here the CDR3 DNA reads TGTGCCAGTAGTATGAGGGGGACCGAGACCCAGTACTTC.

V gene TRBV7-9 combines with J gene TRBJ2-1, with D possibly being TRBD1 (6 bases). The ends were cut back, 4 bases at V and 7 bases at J, with 17 bases in the middle. Germline V CDR1 and CDR2: SEHNR, FQNEAQ (reference sequence). The length of the CDR3 is 15 residues. CDR3 sequence (DNA): TGTGCCAGCAGCTCGGGACACTCAGACCCAAATGAGCAGTTCTTC. This sequence encodes CASSSGHSDPNEQFF.

The rearrangement uses TRBV6-1 and TRBJ2-1; the D is unclear. The CDR3 runs to 13 residues. CDR1 MNHNS and CDR2 SASEGT come from the germline V gene. V dropped 8 bases and J dropped 2 bases, with 10 bases sitting between them. The CDR3 DNA follows: TGTGCCAGCTCGCGCGGAGCCTACAATGAGCAGTTCTTC. Protein: CASSRGAYNEQFF.

The gene calls are TRBV6-5 and TRBJ1-6; unclear D gene. Germline CDR1 MNHEY, CDR2 SVGAGI. This CDR3 comprises 15 residues. Trimming left V 0 bases short and J 7 bases short, with 10 bases between. In DNA form, the CDR3 reads TGTGCCAGCAGTTACTCGAGTGACACAAATTCACCCCTCCACTTT. Translated, it gives CASSYSSDTNSPLHF.

Only a few counts were recorded for this clonotype. V and J are TRBV20-1 and TRBJ2-5, with a possible D match to TRBD1 (5 bases). Germline CDR1 DFQATT, CDR2 SNEGSKA (reference sequence). This CDR3 contains 14 residues. V was cut by 0 bases and J by 1 base, with 9 bases left in between. The CDR3 bases are TGCAGTGCTAGAGATGTCCAGGGCCAAGAGACCCAGTACTTC. Protein sequence: CSARDVQGQETQYF.

The chain links TRBV11-2 to TRBJ2-1; D is ambiguous. The V gene's germline CDR1 is SGHAT and CDR2 FQNNGV. CDR3 size: 12 residues. Trimming left V 7 bases short and J 0 bases short, with 4 bases between. The CDR3: CASMGSYNEQFF. The CDR3 DNA sequence: TGTGCCAGCATGGGCTCCTACAATGAGCAGTTCTTC.

The CDR3, as DNA: TGTGCCAGCAGTCGGAATGGCGCGGGGTCCACAGATACGCAGTATTTT. Protein sequence: CASSRNGAGSTDTQYF. The V call is TRBV6-1, the J call TRBJ2-3; tentative D call: TRBD2 (6 bases). V was cut by 5 bases and J by 2 bases, with 17 bases left in between. Germline V gives CDR1 MNHNS, CDR2 SASEGT. This CDR3 has 16 amino acids.

The chain links TRBV6-4 to TRBJ1-2; tentatively, D is TRBD1 (6 bases). V gave up 4 bases and J gave up 4 bases, with 22 bases separating them. Germline CDR1 and CDR2: MRHNA and SNTAGT. This CDR3 has 17 amino acids. The CDR3 is CASSAVGGPGHSYGYTF. The CDR3, as DNA: TGTGCCAGCAGTGCGGTGGGGGGCCCGGGACACAGCTATGGCTACACCTTC.

The chain uses TRBV5-1 and TRBJ2-5, with 10 bases that match TRBD2. CDR3 size: 16 residues. Germline CDR1 SGHRS, CDR2 YFSETQ. J lost 4 bases, V lost 6 bases, and 12 bases had no gene match. In nucleotides, the CDR3 is TGCGCCAGCACCCGACCCGGGACTAGCGAGAGAGAGACCCAGTACTTC. It specifies CASTRPGTSERETQYF.

This rearrangement joins TRBV2 to TRBJ2-7; the D is unclear. CDR3 length: 13 amino acids. Germline CDR1 is SNHLY and CDR2 is FYNNEI. V lost 4 bases and J 0 bases, leaving 7 bases between the germline ends. CDR3 amino acids: CASSAWRSYEQYF. In DNA form, the CDR3 reads TGTGCCAGCAGTGCGTGGCGCTCCTACGAGCAGTACTTC.

This clonotype turned up a few times. The chain couples TRBV20-1 to TRBJ2-7, with 8 bases matching TRBD2. J gave up 3 bases and V 5 bases, and 12 bases lay outside the gene matches. The CDR3 extends over 15 amino acids. Per the germline V gene, CDR1 is DFQATT and CDR2 is SNEGSKA (reference sequence). The CDR3, as DNA: TGCAGTGCTGGACTCCCACTAGCGGACCACTACGAGCAGTACTTC. Its translation is CSAGLPLADHYEQYF.

The rearrangement uses TRBV2 and TRBJ2-7; 8 bases are a match to TRBD1. J lost 5 bases, V lost 0 bases, and 12 bases had no gene match. The CDR3 loop spans 17 amino acids. Germline V gene lookup returns CDR1 SNHLY and CDR2 FYNNEI. In nucleotides, the CDR3 is TGTGCCAGCAGTGAAGCGCTTCCGGGCAGGGGGCTAGACGAGCAGTACTTC. As protein: CASSEALPGRGLDEQYF.